The rows below give T cell receptor beta chains drawn from one sample of a study of T-cell reconstitution after alpha-beta-depleted transplantation in children. TCRdb reanalysed the PCR reads using MiXCR and keeps one entry per CDR3 protein. Of 700,000 to 850,000 distinct CDR3 sequences in the sample, 16% were seen once. The sample consisted of PBMCs, mostly from graft donor cells, taken 360 days after TCRalphabeta/CD19-depleted stem cell transplant. All receptors come from a male patient younger than 18 who had a stem cell transplant for acute lymphoblastic leukemia, so the T cells may come from the graft donor. Each CDR3 is given with its conserved first and last residue. D genes are given only for firm matches. Not all rows give a size; the values are once, few, many and, for expanded clones, a class.

d_gene: TRBD1
j_gene: TRBJ1-1
len: 14
abundance: many
v_gene: TRBV6-5
CDR3nt: TGTGCCAGCAGATATGACAGGGTGAACACTGAAGCTTTCTTT
CDR3aa: CASRYDRVNTEAFF

d_gene: TRBD1
j_gene: TRBJ2-2
len: 18
abundance: NA
v_gene: TRBV18
CDR3nt: TGTGCCAGCTCACCACCATGGACAGGGGGACCGAACACCGGGGAGCTGTTTTTT
CDR3aa: CASSPPWTGGPNTGELFF

d_gene: NA
j_gene: TRBJ1-2
len: 15
abundance: NA
v_gene: TRBV18
CDR3nt: TGTGCCAGCTCACCACCGGACAGCACCATCTATGGCTACACCTTC
CDR3aa: CASSPPDSTIYGYTF

d_gene: NA
j_gene: TRBJ2-3
len: 13
abundance: many
v_gene: TRBV18
CDR3nt: TGTGCCAGCTCACAGCGGGGCACAGATACGCAGTATTTT
CDR3aa: CASSQRGTDTQYF

d_gene: NA
j_gene: TRBJ1-1
len: 15
abundance: few
v_gene: TRBV20-1
CDR3nt: TGCAGTGCTAGAGACCCTACCCGGCCGAACACTGAAGCTTTCTTT
CDR3aa: CSARDPTRPNTEAFF

d_gene: NA
j_gene: TRBJ2-1
len: 14
abundance: few
v_gene: TRBV10-3
CDR3nt: TGTGCCTCCGACCACTCGGGGGATTACAATGAGCAGTTCTTC
CDR3aa: CASDHSGDYNEQFF

d_gene: NA
j_gene: TRBJ1-1
len: 8
abundance: NA
v_gene: TRBV12-3/TRBV12-4
CDR3nt: TGTGCCAGCACCCCGGGGATATTT
CDR3aa: CASTPGIF

d_gene: TRBD1
j_gene: TRBJ2-7
len: 15
abundance: few
v_gene: TRBV7-8
CDR3nt: TGTGCCAGCAGCCCCCGGACAGGAAAAATCTACGAGCAGTACTTC
CDR3aa: CASSPRTGKIYEQYF

d_gene: TRBD1
j_gene: TRBJ1-1
len: 14
abundance: NA
v_gene: TRBV2
CDR3nt: TGTGCCAGCAGAAGGGACAGGGGGCTTACTGAAGCTTTCTTT
CDR3aa: CASRRDRGLTEAFF

d_gene: TRBD1
j_gene: TRBJ1-5
len: 13
abundance: NA
v_gene: TRBV20-1
CDR3nt: TGCAGTGCTCAGGACAGGGCGAATCAGCCCCAGCATTTT
CDR3aa: CSAQDRANQPQHF

d_gene: NA
j_gene: TRBJ2-6
len: 17
abundance: NA
v_gene: TRBV7-9
CDR3nt: TGTGCCAGCAGCCCGAGGTCTGGAGAAGCTGGGGCCAACGTCCTGACTTTC
CDR3aa: CASSPRSGEAGANVLTF

d_gene: TRBD2
j_gene: TRBJ2-7
len: 15
abundance: many
v_gene: TRBV5-1
CDR3nt: TGCGCCAGCAGCAAGACTAGCGGGACCGGCGGCGAGCAGTACTTC
CDR3aa: CASSKTSGTGGEQYF

d_gene: TRBD2
j_gene: TRBJ2-3
len: 21
abundance: NA
v_gene: TRBV6-2/TRBV6-3
CDR3nt: TGTGCCAGCATTACCCACCCACGCGGGAGGTTTAGGCTCCAACGGGCAGATACGCAGTATTTT
CDR3aa: CASITHPRGRFRLQRADTQYF

d_gene: NA
j_gene: TRBJ2-3
len: 13
abundance: many
v_gene: TRBV7-3
CDR3nt: TGTGCCAGCAGCTTTTGGGGAAAAGATACGCAGTATTTT
CDR3aa: CASSFWGKDTQYF

d_gene: NA
j_gene: TRBJ2-1
len: 16
abundance: few
v_gene: TRBV4-2
CDR3nt: TGTGCCAGCAGCCAAGCTAAGCATAGCTCCTACAATGAGCAGTTCTTC
CDR3aa: CASSQAKHSSYNEQFF

d_gene: NA
j_gene: TRBJ2-4
len: 17
abundance: few
v_gene: TRBV7-8
CDR3nt: TGTGCCAGCAGCTTAAGGGTAGCAACAAAAGCCAAAAACATTCAGTACTTC
CDR3aa: CASSLRVATKAKNIQYF

d_gene: TRBD2
j_gene: TRBJ2-3
len: 18
abundance: NA
v_gene: TRBV11-1
CDR3nt: TGTGCCAGCAGCTTAGAGGGGTTCGGGACTAGCTTCACAGATACGCAGTATTTT
CDR3aa: CASSLEGFGTSFTDTQYF

d_gene: TRBD2
j_gene: TRBJ2-1
len: 15
abundance: NA
v_gene: TRBV9
CDR3nt: TGTGCCAGCAGCGAAACTAGCGGGCCTACAAATGAGCAGTTCTTC
CDR3aa: CASSETSGPTNEQFF

d_gene: TRBD2
j_gene: TRBJ2-7
len: 12
abundance: NA
v_gene: TRBV12-3/TRBV12-4
CDR3nt: TGTGCCAGCAGTTGGACTAGTGTCGAGCAGTACTTC
CDR3aa: CASSWTSVEQYF

d_gene: NA
j_gene: TRBJ2-1
len: 16
abundance: NA
v_gene: TRBV9
CDR3nt: TGTGCCAGCTCAAAACTTCTGGCCCTCTACAATGGTGAGCAGTTCTTC
CDR3aa: CASSKLLALYNGEQFF

d_gene: NA
j_gene: TRBJ1-1
len: 13
abundance: few
v_gene: TRBV7-2
CDR3nt: TGTGCCAGCAGCTTAGCGAAGCACACTGAAGCTTTCTTT
CDR3aa: CASSLAKHTEAFF

d_gene: NA
j_gene: TRBJ2-4
len: 14
abundance: few
v_gene: TRBV3-1
CDR3nt: TGTGCCAGCAGCCCCCGGGACTGGGTGGACATTCAGTACTTC
CDR3aa: CASSPRDWVDIQYF

d_gene: NA
j_gene: TRBJ1-1
len: 13
abundance: many
v_gene: TRBV25-1
CDR3nt: TGTGCCAGCATTGGCTGGGGAGGCACTGAAGCTTTCTTT
CDR3aa: CASIGWGGTEAFF

d_gene: NA
j_gene: TRBJ2-7
len: 13
abundance: many
v_gene: TRBV9
CDR3nt: TGTGCCAGCGCCCAAGGAAGTGTCGGCGAGCAGTACTTC
CDR3aa: CASAQGSVGEQYF

d_gene: NA
j_gene: TRBJ2-2
len: 14
abundance: NA
v_gene: TRBV7-3
CDR3nt: TGTGCCAGCAGCTTCTACTACAACACCGGGGAGCTGTTTTTT
CDR3aa: CASSFYYNTGELFF

d_gene: NA
j_gene: TRBJ1-1
len: 15
abundance: NA
v_gene: TRBV6-1
CDR3nt: TGTGCCGTACGACCGACGGGGCATGGGAACACTGAAGCTTTCTTT
CDR3aa: CAVRPTGHGNTEAFF

d_gene: TRBD2
j_gene: TRBJ2-3
len: 17
abundance: few
v_gene: TRBV7-2
CDR3nt: TGTGCCAGCAGCTTAGCCCGACTAGCGTCGATCACAGATACGCAGTATTTT
CDR3aa: CASSLARLASITDTQYF

d_gene: TRBD1
j_gene: TRBJ1-5
len: 13
abundance: few
v_gene: TRBV20-1
CDR3nt: TGCAGTGCTTCGGGACAGGTCAATCAGCCCCAGCATTTT
CDR3aa: CSASGQVNQPQHF

d_gene: NA
j_gene: TRBJ1-3
len: 14
abundance: NA
v_gene: TRBV20-1
CDR3nt: TGCAGTGCTAGCCCCTCCGGGTTGGGAAACACCATATATTTT
CDR3aa: CSASPSGLGNTIYF

d_gene: TRBD1
j_gene: TRBJ2-4
len: 15
abundance: few
v_gene: TRBV7-9
CDR3nt: TGTGCCAGCAGCCCTACCGACAGGGCCAGGAACATTCAGTACTTC
CDR3aa: CASSPTDRARNIQYF

d_gene: TRBD1
j_gene: TRBJ2-1
len: 13
abundance: NA
v_gene: TRBV11-1
CDR3nt: TGTGCCAGCAGCTGTACAGGGGGTAATGAGCAGTTCTTC
CDR3aa: CASSCTGGNEQFF

d_gene: TRBD2
j_gene: TRBJ2-7
len: 18
abundance: few
v_gene: TRBV5-1
CDR3nt: TGCGCCAGCAGCTTGGGACAGCGGGAGGGCCGGAGCTCCTACGAGCAGTACTTC
CDR3aa: CASSLGQREGRSSYEQYF

d_gene: NA
j_gene: TRBJ2-1
len: 15
abundance: NA
v_gene: TRBV29-1
CDR3nt: TGCAGCGTTGACCCGGACAGCCCGTCCTACAATGAGCAGTTCTTC
CDR3aa: CSVDPDSPSYNEQFF

d_gene: TRBD2
j_gene: TRBJ2-2
len: 15
abundance: few
v_gene: TRBV5-1
CDR3nt: TGCGCCAGCAGGGAGGGACTAGCCTACACCGGGGAGCTGTTTTTT
CDR3aa: CASREGLAYTGELFF

d_gene: NA
j_gene: TRBJ2-3
len: 15
abundance: few
v_gene: TRBV4-1
CDR3nt: TGCGCCAGCAGAAGGGTAGAGGTACCGACAGATACGCAGTATTTT
CDR3aa: CASRRVEVPTDTQYF

d_gene: NA
j_gene: TRBJ2-1
len: 13
abundance: few
v_gene: TRBV19
CDR3nt: TGTGCCAGTAAGACACCCCAATACAATGAGCAGTTCTTC
CDR3aa: CASKTPQYNEQFF

d_gene: NA
j_gene: TRBJ2-1
len: 14
abundance: few
v_gene: TRBV6-5
CDR3nt: TGTGCCAGCAGCCGCCGGGACTCGATTAATGAGCAGTTCTTC
CDR3aa: CASSRRDSINEQFF